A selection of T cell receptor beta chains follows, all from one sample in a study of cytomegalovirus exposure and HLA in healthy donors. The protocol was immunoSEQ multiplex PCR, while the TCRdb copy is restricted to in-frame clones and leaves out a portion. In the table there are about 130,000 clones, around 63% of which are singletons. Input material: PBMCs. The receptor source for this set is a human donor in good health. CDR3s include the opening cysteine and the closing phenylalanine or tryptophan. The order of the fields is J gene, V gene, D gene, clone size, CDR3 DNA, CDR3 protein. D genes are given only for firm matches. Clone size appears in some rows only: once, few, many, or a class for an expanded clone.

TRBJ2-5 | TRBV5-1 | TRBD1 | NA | TGCGCCAGCAGCTTGGAATCGCCGGGACAGGGATTGGGGACCCAGTACTTC | CASSLESPGQGLGTQYF
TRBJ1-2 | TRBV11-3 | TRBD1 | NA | TGTGCCAGCAGCTTCGGGACAGGACAAACTAACTATGGCTACACCTTC | CASSFGTGQTNYGYTF
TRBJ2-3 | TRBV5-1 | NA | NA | TGCGCCTCCCAGGATAGGACAGATACGCAGTATTTT | CASQDRTDTQYF
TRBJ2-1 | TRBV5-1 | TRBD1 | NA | TGCGCCAGCAGCCCAGGGACAGGGGACTACAATGAGCAGTTCTTC | CASSPGTGDYNEQFF
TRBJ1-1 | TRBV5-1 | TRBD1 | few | TGCGCCAGCAGCTTAGCCCTACCCGGGACAGGGGGCATCGCTTTCTTT | CASSLALPGTGGIAFF
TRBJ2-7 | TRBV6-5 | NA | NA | TGTGCCAGCAGTGATTTGAACAGCCGCTACGAGCAGTACTTC | CASSDLNSRYEQYF
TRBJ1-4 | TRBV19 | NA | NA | TGTGCCAGTAGCAATAACCCGACACCCACTAATGAAAAACTGTTTTTT | CASSNNPTPTNEKLFF
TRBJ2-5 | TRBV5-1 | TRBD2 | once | TGCGCCAGCAGCTTCGGGGGGAAACAAGAGACCCAGTACTTC | CASSFGGKQETQYF
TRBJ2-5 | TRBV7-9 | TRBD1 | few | TGTGCCAGCAGCGCGATCGGGACAGAAGAGACCCAGTACTTC | CASSAIGTEETQYF
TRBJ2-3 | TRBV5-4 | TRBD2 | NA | TGTGCCAGCAGCTTCCCAAGACTAGCGGGAGGCCCAGATACGCAGTATTTT | CASSFPRLAGGPDTQYF
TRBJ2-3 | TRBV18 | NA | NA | TGTGCCAGCTCAGGCGGAACAGGGGCTCCATCGGGGGGCACAGATACGCAGTATTTT | CASSGGTGAPSGGTDTQYF
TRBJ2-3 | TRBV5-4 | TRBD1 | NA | TGTGCCAGCAGCCCCCGGGACAGGGGGACAGATACGCAGTATTTT | CASSPRDRGTDTQYF
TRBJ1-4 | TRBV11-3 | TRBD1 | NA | TGTGCCAGCAGCGGACGGACAGGGGGAGGTGAAAAACTGTTTTTT | CASSGRTGGGEKLFF
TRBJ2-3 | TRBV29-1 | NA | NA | TGCAGCGTTGGAGGTGGGGCCGGCACAGATACGCAGTATTTT | CSVGGGAGTDTQYF
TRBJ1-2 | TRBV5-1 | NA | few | TGCGCCAGCAGCTTAAGACAGGACTATGGCTACACCTTC | CASSLRQDYGYTF
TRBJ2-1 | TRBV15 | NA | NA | TGTGCCACCAGCAGATTAGAGTGGGGGGATGAGCAGTTCTTC | CATSRLEWGDEQFF
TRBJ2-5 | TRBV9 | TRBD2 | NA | TGTGCCAGCAGCAGGACTAGCGGGGTGGAAAGAGAGACCCAGTACTTC | CASSRTSGVERETQYF
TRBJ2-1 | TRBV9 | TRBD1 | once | TGTGCCAGCAGCGTAGCTGGGGGACAGTTAGTCGAGCAGTTCTTC | CASSVAGGQLVEQFF
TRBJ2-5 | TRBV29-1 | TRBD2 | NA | TGCAGCGTTGAAGGTGGGCTAGCGGGGACCCAAGAGACCCAGTACTTC | CSVEGGLAGTQETQYF
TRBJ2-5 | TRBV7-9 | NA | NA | TGTGCCAGCAGCTTAGGCGAGATAAGTGCAGAGACCCAGTACTTC | CASSLGEISAETQYF
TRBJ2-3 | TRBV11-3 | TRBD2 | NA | TGTGCCAGCAGCGGAGTGGAGGGACTAGCGGAGGGTACGCAGTATTTT | CASSGVEGLAEGTQYF
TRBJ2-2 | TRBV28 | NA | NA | TGTGCCAGCAGTTTACTCGGACTGAACACCGGGGAGCTGTTTTTT | CASSLLGLNTGELFF
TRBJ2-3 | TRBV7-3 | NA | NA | TGTGCCAGCAGCTTATCGCGGGGTTCCACAGATACGCAGTATTTT | CASSLSRGSTDTQYF
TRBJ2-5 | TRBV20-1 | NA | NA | TGCAGTGCTAACAGGCCGAAGACCCAGTACTTC | CSANRPKTQYF
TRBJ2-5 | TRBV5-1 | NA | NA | TGCGCCAGCAGCCGTATCCAAGAGACCCAGTACTTC | CASSRIQETQYF
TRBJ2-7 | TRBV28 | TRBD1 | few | TGTGCCAGCAGTTCCCTAGAGACAGGGTCCTACGAGCAGTACTTC | CASSSLETGSYEQYF
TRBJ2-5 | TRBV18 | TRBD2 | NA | TGTGCCAGCTCACCACCTAGCGGGAGGGCGCAGACCCAGTACTTC | CASSPPSGRAQTQYF
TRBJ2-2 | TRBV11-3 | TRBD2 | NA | TGTGCCAGCAGGGGACTAGCGGTTTTCTCCGGGGAGCTGTTTTTT | CASRGLAVFSGELFF
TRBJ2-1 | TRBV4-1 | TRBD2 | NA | TGCGCCAGCAGCCCGGGGGGGAACTCCTACAATGAGCAGTTCTTC | CASSPGGNSYNEQFF
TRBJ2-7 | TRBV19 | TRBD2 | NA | TGTGCCAGTAGTGAACCGGGACTAGGATGGTACGAGCAGTACTTC | CASSEPGLGWYEQYF
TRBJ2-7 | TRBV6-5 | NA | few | TGTGCCACCAGGACGGCGGACTACGAGCAGTACTTC | CATRTADYEQYF
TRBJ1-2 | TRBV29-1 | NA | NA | TGCAGCGTTGATAACGCCAGGGGCTTGGGAGGCTACACCTTC | CSVDNARGLGGYTF